This TCR beta chain was sequenced during a study of T-cell memory formation after mild COVID-19. The study's findings and limits: CD8+ contracting clones occupied EMRA, while CD4+ ones occupied mainly CM and EM.

Note on this clonotype: Its cognate antigen is unknown.

CDR1 is KGHDR and CDR2 is SFDVKD in the germline V gene. The V gene lost 9 bases and the J gene lost 3 bases, with 13 bases spanning the gap. This CDR3 spans 13 amino acids. Constant-segment primers and 5'RACE yielded cDNA libraries for TCR alpha and TCR beta, each carrying sample barcodes and UMIs. Each CDR3 protein gets one entry after TCRdb re-called the 5' RACE reads with MiXCR. Of fewer than 500,000 distinct CDR3 sequences in the sample, around 25% are singletons; the top ten hold under 15%. This TCR was sampled from an adult woman who had mild COVID-19 (a few samples of this study predate the infection). Cell type and time point are not known. The chain joins TRBV24-1 to TRBJ1-1; D is perhaps TRBD1 (5 bases). Material for sequencing was PBMCs or a T cell subset sorted from them (not recorded which). The DNA for the CDR3 is TGTGCCACCCGCGACATAGGGGACACTGAAGCTTTCTTT. This codes for CATRDIGDTEAFF.